Each of the 14 T cell receptor beta chains below was sequenced from the same sample in a study of cytomegalovirus exposure and HLA in healthy donors. Primers: 60 Vbeta forward and 13 Jbeta reverse. Clones were read by immunoSEQ multiplex PCR, and TCRdb kept only the in-frame ones, dropping some. The table has 110,000 or so clones, 82% seen once. The specimen sequenced was PBMCs. The receptors here all came from a woman aged 18-29 years in good health and CMV-seronegative.

The rearrangement joins TRBV2 to TRBJ1-2, with D maybe TRBD1 (5 bases). The CDR3 consists of 15 residues. The germline V gene encodes CDR1 SNHLY and CDR2 FYNNEI. V lost 7 bases, J lost 1 base, and 16 bases lay in between. This CDR3 is CASIKGHISNYGYTF. DNA for the CDR3: TGTGCCAGCATTAAAGGACATATCAGTAACTATGGCTACACCTTC.

The chain joins TRBV15 to TRBJ2-2; the match to TRBD2 covers 9 bases. Germline V gives CDR1 LNHNV, CDR2 YYDKDF (reference sequence). Trimming took 1 base from V and 4 from J; bases not matched to a gene: 4. CDR3 size: 16 residues. In DNA, the CDR3 is TGTGCCACCAGCAGAGGGGCGGGAGGGGTCACCGGGGAGCTGTTTTTT. Its protein is CATSRGAGGVTGELFF.

This clone is categorized as medium-sized. J is TRBJ2-6 and V is TRBV5-4; D ambiguous. CDR3 size: 15 residues. In germline, CDR1 is SGHNT, CDR2 YYREEE (reference sequence). V was shortened by 0 bases and J by 2 bases, with 6 bases between the two germline ends. CDR3 region: CASSLGLPGANVLTF. DNA of the CDR3: TGTGCCAGCAGCTTGGGACTTCCTGGGGCCAACGTCCTGACTTTC.

The chain joins TRBV21-1 to TRBJ1-3. TRBV21-1 is termed a pseudogene. There are 17 residues in the CDR3. The CDR3 is CASSKDISGASGNTIYF. CDR3 coding DNA: TGTGCCAGCAGCAAGGACATTAGCGGTGCCTCTGGAAACACCATATATTTT.

This rearrangement joins TRBV4-1 to TRBJ1-3, with D hard to call. CDR3 length equals 16 residues. Per the germline V gene, CDR1 is MGHRA and CDR2 is YSYEKL. The V gene lost 5 bases and the J gene lost 1 base, with 15 bases spanning the gap. The CDR3 DNA is TGCGCCAGCAGCGCACCGGGAGTGGATTCTGGAAACACCATATATTTT. This translates into CASSAPGVDSGNTIYF.

The chain recombines TRBV6-5 with TRBJ1-5, with D unclear. The V gene lost 8 bases and the J gene lost 2 bases, with 10 bases spanning the gap. Germline lookup yields CDR1 MNHEY and CDR2 SVGAGI. This CDR3 is 13 amino acids long. In DNA form, the CDR3 reads TGTGCCAGCGGGAGAGGAGGCAATCAGCCCCAGCATTTT. Residues: CASGRGGNQPQHF.

J is TRBJ2-5 and V is TRBV30, with 7 nucleotides matching TRBD1. The CDR3 consists of 15 residues. Looked up from germline, CDR1 is GTSNPN and CDR2 is SVGIG (reference sequence). The junction had 5 bases not matched to a gene; V was cut back by 0 bases and J by 1 base. The CDR3 is CAWSVQGTAQETQYF. The DNA of the CDR3 is TGTGCCTGGAGTGTCCAAGGGACAGCCCAAGAGACCCAGTACTTC.

This clone was observed a single time. This sequence joins TRBV7-2 and TRBJ1-2, with D perhaps TRBD1 (5 bases). Trimming left V 5 bases short and J 3 bases short, with 13 bases between. Germline assignment: CDR1 SGHTA and CDR2 FQGNSA. The CDR3 consists of 14 residues. This chain's CDR3 is CASSPQGGDYGYTF. The CDR3 nucleotides are TGTGCCAGCAGCCCCCAGGGAGGGGACTATGGCTACACCTTC.

The chain combines TRBV6-5 with TRBJ1-6; TRBD1 aligns across 11 bases. The ends lost 6 bases at V and 11 bases at J; junction bases unmatched: 3. The germline gives CDR1 MNHEY, CDR2 SVGAGI. The length of the CDR3 is 13 residues. In DNA, the CDR3 is TGTGCCAGCAGCTCGGACAGGGGGCCACCCCTCCACTTT. Translated: CASSSDRGPPLHF.

The chain's CDR3 is CASSAAQVVGEQYF. DNA of the CDR3: TGTGCCAGCAGTGCCGCGCAGGTGGTTGGCGAGCAGTACTTC. The chain employs TRBV2 and TRBJ2-7; D not certain. V dropped 4 bases and J dropped 6 bases, with 16 bases sitting between them. This CDR3 has 14 amino acids. Per germline, CDR1 SNHLY and CDR2 FYNNEI.

The chain is built from TRBV9 and TRBJ2-2; 10 bases match TRBD2. Germline CDR1 is SGDLS and CDR2 is YYNGEE. The CDR3 runs to 17 residues. Unmatched junction bases numbered 4, after V lost 1 base and J lost 1 base. In DNA form, the CDR3 reads TGTGCCAGCAGCGTATCTCCTAGCGGGAGGAACACCGGGGAGCTGTTTTTT. It specifies CASSVSPSGRNTGELFF.

V is TRBV6-6 and J is TRBJ2-1; 11 bases agree with TRBD2. The CDR3 has 15 amino acids. Germline V lookup: CDR1 MNHNY, CDR2 SVGAGI (reference sequence). V was clipped by 7 bases and J by 2 bases; unmatched bases: 4. The CDR3 DNA sequence: TGTGCCAGCACCCCGACTAGCGGGACCTACAATGAGCAGTTCTTC. Protein: CASTPTSGTYNEQFF.

V gene TRBV28 combines with J gene TRBJ1-6, with unresolved D. CDR1 and CDR2 (germline): MDHEN, SYDVKM. This CDR3 region has 14 residues. Trimming cost V 11 bases and J 5 bases, with 16 bases left between them. The CDR3 sequence: CAASLVEDNSPLHF. The CDR3 nucleotides read TGTGCCGCCAGCCTGGTTGAGGATAATTCACCCCTCCACTTT.

This clone was counted a single time. The chain couples TRBV28 to TRBJ2-5, with unresolved D. This CDR3 is 14 amino acids long. V dropped 4 bases and J dropped 4 bases, with 13 bases sitting between them. The V gene's germline CDR1 is MDHEN and CDR2 SYDVKM. The CDR3 DNA sequence: TGTGCCAGCAGTTCCCACCCCGGTGGAGAGACCCAGTACTTC. As protein: CASSSHPGGETQYF.